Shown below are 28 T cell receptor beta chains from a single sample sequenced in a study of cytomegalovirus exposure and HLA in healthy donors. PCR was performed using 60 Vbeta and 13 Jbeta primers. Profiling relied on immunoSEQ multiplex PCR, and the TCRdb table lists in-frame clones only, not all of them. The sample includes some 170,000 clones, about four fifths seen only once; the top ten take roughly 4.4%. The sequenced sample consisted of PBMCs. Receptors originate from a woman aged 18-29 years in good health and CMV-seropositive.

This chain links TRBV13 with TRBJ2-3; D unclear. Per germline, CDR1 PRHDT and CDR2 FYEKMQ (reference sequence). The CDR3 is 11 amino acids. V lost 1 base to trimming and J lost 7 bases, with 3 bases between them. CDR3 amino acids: CASSLDYTQYF. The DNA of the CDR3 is TGTGCCAGCAGCTTAGACTATACGCAGTATTTT.

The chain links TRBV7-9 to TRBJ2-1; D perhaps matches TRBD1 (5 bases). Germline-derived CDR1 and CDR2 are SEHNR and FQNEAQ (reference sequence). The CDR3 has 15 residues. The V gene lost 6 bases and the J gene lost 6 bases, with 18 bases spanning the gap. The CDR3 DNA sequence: TGTGCCAGCAGTCTAAAGTGGGGCCTCCTCAATGAGCAGTTCTTC. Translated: CASSLKWGLLNEQFF.

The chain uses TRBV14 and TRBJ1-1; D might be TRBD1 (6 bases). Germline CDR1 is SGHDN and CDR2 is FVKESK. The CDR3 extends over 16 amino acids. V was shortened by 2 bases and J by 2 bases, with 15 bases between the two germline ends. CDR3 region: CASSQLGPGVNTEAFF. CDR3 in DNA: TGTGCCAGCAGCCAATTAGGTCCAGGGGTAAACACTGAAGCTTTCTTT.

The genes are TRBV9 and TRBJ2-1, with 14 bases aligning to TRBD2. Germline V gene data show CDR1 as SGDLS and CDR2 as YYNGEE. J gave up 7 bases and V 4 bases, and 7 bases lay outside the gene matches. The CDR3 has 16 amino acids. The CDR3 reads CASSRLTSGGANEQFF. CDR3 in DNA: TGTGCCAGCAGCCGTCTGACTAGCGGGGGGGCAAATGAGCAGTTCTTC. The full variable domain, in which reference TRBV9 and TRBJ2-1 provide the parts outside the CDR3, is DSGVTQTPKHLITATGQRVTLRCSPRSGDLSVYWYQQSLDQGLQFLIQYYNGEERAKGNILERFSAQQFPDLHSELNLSSLELGDSALYFCASSRLTSGGANEQFFGPGTRLTVL.

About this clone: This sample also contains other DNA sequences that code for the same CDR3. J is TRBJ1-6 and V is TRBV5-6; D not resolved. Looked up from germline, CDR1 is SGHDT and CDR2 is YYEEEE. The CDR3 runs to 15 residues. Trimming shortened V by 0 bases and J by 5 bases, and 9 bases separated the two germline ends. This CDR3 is CASSLATGNNSPLHF. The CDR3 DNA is TGTGCCAGCAGCTTGGCCACGGGGAATAATTCACCCCTCCACTTT.

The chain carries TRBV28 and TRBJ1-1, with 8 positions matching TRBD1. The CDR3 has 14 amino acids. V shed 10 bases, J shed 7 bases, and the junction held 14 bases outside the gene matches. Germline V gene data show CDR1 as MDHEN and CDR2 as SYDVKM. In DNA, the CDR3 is TGTGCCACAGTCCCCCGGGACAGGACATTTGAAGCTTTCTTT. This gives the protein CATVPRDRTFEAFF.

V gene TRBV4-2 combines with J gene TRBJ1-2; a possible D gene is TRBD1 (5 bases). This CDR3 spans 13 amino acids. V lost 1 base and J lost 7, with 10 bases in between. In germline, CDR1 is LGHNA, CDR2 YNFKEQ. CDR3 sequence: CASSQAGNRGYTF. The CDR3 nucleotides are TGTGCCAGCAGCCAAGCAGGGAATCGTGGCTACACCTTC.

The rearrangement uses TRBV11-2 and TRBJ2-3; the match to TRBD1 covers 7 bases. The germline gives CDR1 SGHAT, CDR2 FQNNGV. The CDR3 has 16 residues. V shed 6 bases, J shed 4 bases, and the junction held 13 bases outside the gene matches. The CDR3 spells CASSPNSWDSPDTQYF. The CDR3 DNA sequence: TGTGCCAGCAGTCCCAACTCCTGGGACAGTCCAGATACGCAGTATTTT.

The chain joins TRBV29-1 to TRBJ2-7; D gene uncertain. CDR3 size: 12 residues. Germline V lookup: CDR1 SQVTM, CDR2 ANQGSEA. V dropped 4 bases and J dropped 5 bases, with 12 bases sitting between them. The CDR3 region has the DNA TGCAGCGTTGCCCAGTTCGTGGACGAGCAGTACTTC. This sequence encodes CSVAQFVDEQYF.

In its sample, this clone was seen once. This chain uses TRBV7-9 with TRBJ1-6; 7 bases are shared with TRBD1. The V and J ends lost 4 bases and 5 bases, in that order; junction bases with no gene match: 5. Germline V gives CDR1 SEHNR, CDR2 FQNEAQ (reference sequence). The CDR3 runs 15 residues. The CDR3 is CASSSWDRNNSPLHF. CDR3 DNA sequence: TGTGCCAGCAGCTCCTGGGACAGAAATAATTCACCCCTCCACTTT. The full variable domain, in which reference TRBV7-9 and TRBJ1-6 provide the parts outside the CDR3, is DTGVSQNPRHKITKRGQNVTFRCDPISEHNRLYWYRQTLGQGPEFLTYFQNEAQLEKSRLLSDRFSAERPKGSFSTLEIQRTEQGDSAMYLCASSSWDRNNSPLHFGNGTRLTVT.

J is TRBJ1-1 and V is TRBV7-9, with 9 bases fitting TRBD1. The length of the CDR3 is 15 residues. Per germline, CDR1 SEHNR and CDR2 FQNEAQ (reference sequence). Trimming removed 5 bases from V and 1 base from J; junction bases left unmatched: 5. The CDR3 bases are TGTGCCAGCAGCCCCGGGACAGGGACGAACACTGAAGCTTTCTTT. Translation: CASSPGTGTNTEAFF.

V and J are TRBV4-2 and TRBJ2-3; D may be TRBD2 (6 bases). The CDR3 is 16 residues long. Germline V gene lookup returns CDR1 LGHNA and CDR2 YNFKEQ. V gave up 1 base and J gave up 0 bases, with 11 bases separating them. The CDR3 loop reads CASSQAGVTSTDTQYF. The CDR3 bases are TGTGCCAGCAGCCAAGCGGGGGTTACCAGCACAGATACGCAGTATTTT.

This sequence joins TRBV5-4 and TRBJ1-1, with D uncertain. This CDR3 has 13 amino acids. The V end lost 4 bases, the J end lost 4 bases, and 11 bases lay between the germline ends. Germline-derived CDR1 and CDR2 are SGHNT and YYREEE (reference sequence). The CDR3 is CASSPGMVTEAFF. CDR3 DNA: TGTGCCAGCAGCCCGGGAATGGTCACTGAAGCTTTCTTT.

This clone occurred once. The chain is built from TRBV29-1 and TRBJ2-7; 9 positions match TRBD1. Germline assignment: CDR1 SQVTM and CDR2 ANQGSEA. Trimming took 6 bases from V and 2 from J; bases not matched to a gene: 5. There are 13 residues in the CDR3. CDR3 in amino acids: CSVGTGITYEQYF. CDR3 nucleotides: TGCAGCGTGGGGACAGGGATTACCTACGAGCAGTACTTC.

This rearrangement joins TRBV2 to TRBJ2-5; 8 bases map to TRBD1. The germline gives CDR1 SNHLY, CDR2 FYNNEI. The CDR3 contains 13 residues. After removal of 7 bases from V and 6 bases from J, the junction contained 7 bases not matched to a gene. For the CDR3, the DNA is TGTGCCAGCAAGGAGACAGGGGCCAAGACCCAGTACTTC. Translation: CASKETGAKTQYF. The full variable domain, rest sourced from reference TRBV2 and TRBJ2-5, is EPEVTQTPSHQVTQMGQEVILRCVPISNHLYFYWYRQILGQKVEFLVSFYNNEISEKSEIFDDQFSVERPDGSNFTLKIRSTKLEDSAMYFCASKETGAKTQYFGPGTRLLVL.

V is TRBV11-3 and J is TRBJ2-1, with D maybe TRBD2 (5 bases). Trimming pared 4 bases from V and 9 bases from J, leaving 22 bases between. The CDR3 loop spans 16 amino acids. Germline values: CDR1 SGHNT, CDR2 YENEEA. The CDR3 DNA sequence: TGTGCCAGCAGCTCCTCTCGGAGACTACTTAGGCGTGAGCAGTTCTTC. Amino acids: CASSSSRRLLRREQFF.

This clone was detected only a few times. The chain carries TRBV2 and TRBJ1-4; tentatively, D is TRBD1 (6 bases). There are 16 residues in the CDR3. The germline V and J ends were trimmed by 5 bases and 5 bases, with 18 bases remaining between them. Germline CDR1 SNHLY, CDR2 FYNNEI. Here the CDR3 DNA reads TGTGCCAGCAGTCCCGGTGGGCTAAGGGGGAATGAAAAACTGTTTTTT. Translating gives CASSPGGLRGNEKLFF.

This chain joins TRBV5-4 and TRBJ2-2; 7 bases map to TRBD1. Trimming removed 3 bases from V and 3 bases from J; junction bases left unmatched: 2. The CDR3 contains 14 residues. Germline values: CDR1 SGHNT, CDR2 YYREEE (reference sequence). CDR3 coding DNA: TGTGCCAGCAGCTCGGGACAGTACACCGGGGAGCTGTTTTTT. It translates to CASSSGQYTGELFF.

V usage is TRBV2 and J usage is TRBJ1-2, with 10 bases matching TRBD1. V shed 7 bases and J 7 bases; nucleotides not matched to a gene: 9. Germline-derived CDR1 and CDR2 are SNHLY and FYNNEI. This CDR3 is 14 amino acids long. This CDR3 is CASNLDRGRSGYTF. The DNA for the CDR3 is TGTGCCAGCAACCTAGACAGGGGGCGAAGTGGCTACACCTTC. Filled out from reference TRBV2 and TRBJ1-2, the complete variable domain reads EPEVTQTPSHQVTQMGQEVILRCVPISNHLYFYWYRQILGQKVEFLVSFYNNEISEKSEIFDDQFSVERPDGSNFTLKIRSTKLEDSAMYFCASNLDRGRSGYTFGSGTRLTVV.

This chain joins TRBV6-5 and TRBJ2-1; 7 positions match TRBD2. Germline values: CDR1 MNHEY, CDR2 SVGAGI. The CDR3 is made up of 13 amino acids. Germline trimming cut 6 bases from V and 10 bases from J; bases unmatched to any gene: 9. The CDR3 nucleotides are TGTGCCAGCAGGGGGGGGAACAGCTTGGAGCAGTTCTTC. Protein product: CASRGGNSLEQFF.

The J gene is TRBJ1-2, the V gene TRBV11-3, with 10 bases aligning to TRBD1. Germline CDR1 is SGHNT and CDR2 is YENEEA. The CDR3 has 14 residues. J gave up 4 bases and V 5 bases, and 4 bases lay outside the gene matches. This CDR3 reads CASSARTGGYGYTF. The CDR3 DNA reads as TGTGCCAGCAGCGCCCGGACAGGGGGCTATGGCTACACCTTC.

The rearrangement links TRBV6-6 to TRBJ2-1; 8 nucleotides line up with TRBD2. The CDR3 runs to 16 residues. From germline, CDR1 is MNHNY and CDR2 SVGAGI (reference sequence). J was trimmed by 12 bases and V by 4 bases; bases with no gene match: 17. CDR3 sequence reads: CASSSRSGGSLSGQFF. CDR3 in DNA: TGTGCCAGCAGTTCGAGAAGCGGGGGCAGCCTCAGCGGGCAGTTCTTC.

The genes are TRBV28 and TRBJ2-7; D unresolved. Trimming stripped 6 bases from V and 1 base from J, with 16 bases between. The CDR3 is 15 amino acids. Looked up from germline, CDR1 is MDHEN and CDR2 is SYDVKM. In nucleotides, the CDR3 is TGTGCCAGCAGCTTTCGTCAAGACTGGTCCTACGAGCAGTACTTC. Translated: CASSFRQDWSYEQYF.

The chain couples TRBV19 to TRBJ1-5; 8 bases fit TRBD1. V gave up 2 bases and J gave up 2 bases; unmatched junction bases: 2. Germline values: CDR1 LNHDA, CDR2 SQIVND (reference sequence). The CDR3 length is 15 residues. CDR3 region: CASSIMGQGNQPQHF. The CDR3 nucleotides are TGTGCCAGTAGTATAATGGGACAGGGCAATCAGCCCCAGCATTTT.

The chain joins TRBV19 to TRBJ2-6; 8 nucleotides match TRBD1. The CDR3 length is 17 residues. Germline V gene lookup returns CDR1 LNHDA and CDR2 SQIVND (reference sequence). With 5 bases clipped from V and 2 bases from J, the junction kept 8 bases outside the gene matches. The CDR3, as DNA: TGTGCCAGTAGTCGCGGACAGGGTGAAGCTGGGGCCAACGTCCTGACTTTC. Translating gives CASSRGQGEAGANVLTF.

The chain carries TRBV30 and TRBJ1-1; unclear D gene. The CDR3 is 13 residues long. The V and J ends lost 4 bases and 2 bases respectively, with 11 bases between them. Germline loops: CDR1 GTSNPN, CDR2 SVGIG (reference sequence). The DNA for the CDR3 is TGTGCCTGGACGCGGGCCAAAAACACTGAAGCTTTCTTT. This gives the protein CAWTRAKNTEAFF.

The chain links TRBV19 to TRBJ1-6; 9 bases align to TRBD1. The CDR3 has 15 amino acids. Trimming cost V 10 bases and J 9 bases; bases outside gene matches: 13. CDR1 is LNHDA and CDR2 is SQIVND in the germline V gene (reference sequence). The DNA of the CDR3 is TGTGCCACCAACGGTCGGGACAGGGCTGGTTCACCCCTCCACTTT. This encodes CATNGRDRAGSPLHF.

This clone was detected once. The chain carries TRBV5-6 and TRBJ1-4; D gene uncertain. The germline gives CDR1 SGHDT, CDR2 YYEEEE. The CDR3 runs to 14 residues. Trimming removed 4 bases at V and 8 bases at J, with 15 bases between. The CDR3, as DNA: TGTGCCAGCAGCGCGGGGATTACGCACGAAAAACTGTTTTTT. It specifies CASSAGITHEKLFF.